Below are 30 T cell receptor beta chains sequenced from a single sample in a study of T cells in Graves' hyperthyroidism and ophthalmopathy. Amplification yielded TCR beta CDR3 regions, with RNA transcripts as the source. An initial round of RT-PCR targeting the TCR CDR3 relied on the HTBI primer set. In TCRdb, the multiplex PCR reads were re-called with MiXCR into one record per CDR3 protein. The sample has hundreds of thousands of distinct CDR3 sequences, over 35% seen once. Specimen: blood. These receptors came from a man between 18 and 29 years old with Graves' hyperthyroidism.

The table lists this clonotype with many counts. The V and J genes are TRBV7-9 and TRBJ1-3; the D is unclear. Germline loops: CDR1 SEHNR, CDR2 FQNEAQ (reference sequence). V lost 2 bases, J lost 6 bases, and 11 bases lay in between. This CDR3 is built from 14 residues. The CDR3 coding sequence is TGTGCCAGCAGCTTACCCGAACCTGAAAACACCATATATTTT. This translates into CASSLPEPENTIYF.

The genes are TRBV7-3 and TRBJ2-7, with TRBD2 matching 9 bases. CDR1 SGHTA and CDR2 FQGTGA come from the germline V gene. The CDR3 has 15 amino acids. The trim removed 1 base at V and 2 bases at J, leaving 3 bases unmatched. CDR3 DNA: TGTGCCAGCAGCTTAAGGTCTAGCGGGACCTACGAGCAGTACTTC. Translated: CASSLRSSGTYEQYF.

The V and J genes are TRBV19 and TRBJ1-5; TRBD1 matches at 7 bases. From germline, CDR1 is LNHDA and CDR2 SQIVND (reference sequence). V shed 1 base, J shed 11 bases, and the junction held 8 bases outside the gene matches. The CDR3 totals 14 residues. This CDR3 reads CASSIGQGGKTQHF. The CDR3 DNA is TGTGCCAGTAGTATAGGACAGGGTGGTAAGACCCAGCATTTT.

V gene TRBV2 combines with J gene TRBJ1-1; D possibly corresponds to TRBD1 (5 bases). This CDR3 region has 12 residues. The V and J ends lost 4 bases and 12 bases respectively, with 15 bases between them. Per the germline V gene, CDR1 is SNHLY and CDR2 is FYNNEI. The CDR3 sequence is CASSVRDAVTFF. The CDR3 bases are TGTGCCAGCAGTGTCCGGGACGCAGTAACTTTCTTT.

The genes are TRBV7-2 and TRBJ1-4, with 8 bases identical to TRBD1. Germline CDR1 and CDR2: SGHTA and FQGNSA. Trimming took 5 bases from V and 8 from J; bases not matched to a gene: 4. This CDR3 region has 13 residues. The CDR3 DNA follows: TGTGCCAGCAGCGATCGGGACAGGGAAAAACTGTTTTTT. Its translation is CASSDRDREKLFF.

This clonotype showed up many times. The chain has TRBV29-1 and TRBJ2-7; D gene uncertain. Germline V gene lookup returns CDR1 SQVTM and CDR2 ANQGSEA. Between the trimmed V and J ends, which lost 2 bases and 1 base, there was a span of 6 bases. The CDR3 length is 12 residues. CDR3 sequence (DNA): TGCAGCGTTGAAACCCAGTCCTACGAGCAGTACTTC. It yields the protein CSVETQSYEQYF.

This clonotype was picked up many times. J is TRBJ1-1 and V is TRBV20-1; D not certain. Trimming shortened V by 6 bases and J by 0 bases, and 8 bases separated the two germline ends. CDR1 and CDR2 from the germline V gene are DFQATT and SNEGSKA (reference sequence). The CDR3 contains 12 residues. CDR3 nucleotide sequence: TGCAGTGCGGCGCCCATGAACACTGAAGCTTTCTTT. Protein sequence: CSAAPMNTEAFF.

The V gene is TRBV7-2, the J gene TRBJ1-2; D might be TRBD1 (6 bases). Per germline, CDR1 SGHTA and CDR2 FQGNSA. The CDR3 length is 15 residues. Trimming stripped 6 bases from V and 4 bases from J, with 18 bases between. The CDR3 loop is CASREDPGAGYGYTF. Here the CDR3 DNA reads TGTGCCAGCAGAGAAGACCCAGGGGCTGGCTATGGCTACACCTTC.

J is TRBJ2-7 and V is TRBV7-2, with 7 bases lining up with TRBD2. V trimming: 5 bases; J trimming: 2 bases; junction bases outside the gene matches: 12. Germline CDR1 is SGHTA and CDR2 is FQGNSA. CDR3 length equals 16 residues. In DNA form, the CDR3 reads TGTGCCAGCAGCCCCCCTTGGAGGGGAGGGACCTACGAGCAGTACTTC. Its protein is CASSPPWRGGTYEQYF.

Note on this clonotype: A read error may be the cause here, since a much bigger clone is one base away. This rearrangement joins TRBV13 to TRBJ2-2; D ambiguous. Germline V gives CDR1 PRHDT, CDR2 FYEKMQ (reference sequence). Trimming shortened V by 0 bases and J by 6 bases, and 5 bases separated the two germline ends. The CDR3 runs to 13 residues. The CDR3: CASSLGLPGELFF. CDR3 nucleotides: TGTGCCAGCAGCTTAGGCCTCCCCGGGGAGCTGTTTTTT.

This clonotype was counted only a few times. The V call is TRBV19, the J call TRBJ1-5, with D unresolved. The CDR3 is made up of 14 amino acids. V was clipped by 2 bases and J by 7 bases, with 12 bases between them. Germline CDR1 reads LNHDA; CDR2 reads SQIVND (reference sequence). The CDR3 reads CASSIPRRGQPQHF. The CDR3 DNA follows: TGTGCCAGTAGTATACCCCGCCGAGGGCAGCCCCAGCATTTT.

This clonotype was observed at least ten times. The CDR3 loop is CASRSVEQYF. The CDR3 region has the DNA TGTGCCAGCAGGAGCGTCGAGCAGTACTTC. The chain recombines TRBV2 with TRBJ2-7; D unclear. Germline V gives CDR1 SNHLY, CDR2 FYNNEI. The CDR3 loop spans 10 amino acids. V was clipped by 6 bases and J by 6 bases, with 6 bases between them.

This clonotype was counted between two and nine times. CDR3 bases: TGTGCCAGTAGTATGGGACCCTCTGGGGCCAACGTCCTGACTTTC. Its protein is CASSMGPSGANVLTF. The chain combines TRBV19 with TRBJ2-6; TRBD1 or TRBD2 may be the D gene (5 bases each). The CDR3 contains 15 residues. Germline V gives CDR1 LNHDA, CDR2 SQIVND (reference sequence). V lost 3 bases, J lost 0 bases, and 6 bases lay in between.

This clonotype was counted many times. The rearrangement joins TRBV29-1 to TRBJ1-1, with D perhaps TRBD1 (6 bases). Trimming stripped 3 bases from V and 4 bases from J, with 9 bases between. Germline loops: CDR1 SQVTM, CDR2 ANQGSEA. CDR3 length: 12 amino acids. In nucleotides, the CDR3 is TGCAGCGTTGAGCAGGGGTTCACTGAAGCTTTCTTT. Amino acid sequence: CSVEQGFTEAFF.

V usage is TRBV6-1 and J usage is TRBJ2-5; D remains ambiguous. Trimming shortened V by 1 base and J by 5 bases, and 11 bases separated the two germline ends. Germline values: CDR1 MNHNS, CDR2 SASEGT. The CDR3 is 14 residues long. The CDR3 region has the DNA TGTGCCAGCAGTGAAGATGGGTACGGGGAGACCCAGTACTTC. Translating gives CASSEDGYGETQYF.

The sample holds many counts of this clonotype. The chain links TRBV5-1 to TRBJ1-5; no firm D call. Between the trimmed V and J ends, which lost 4 bases and 2 bases, there was a span of 10 bases. This CDR3 has 14 residues. Germline CDR1 SGHRS, CDR2 YFSETQ. The CDR3 coding sequence is TGCGCCAGCAGCCAAAGTGGGGGCAATCAGCCCCAGCATTTT. Amino acids: CASSQSGGNQPQHF.

The rearrangement joins TRBV10-2 to TRBJ1-2; D is possibly TRBD1 (6 bases). Germline V gene data show CDR1 as WSHSY and CDR2 as SAAADI. V was trimmed by 6 bases and J by 2 bases, leaving 13 bases between them. The CDR3 runs to 14 residues. The CDR3: CASRAGARNYGYTF. The CDR3 coding sequence is TGCGCCAGCAGAGCAGGGGCGAGGAACTATGGCTACACCTTC.

This clonotype has a count of ten or more. The chain combines TRBV29-1 with TRBJ2-7, with a weak D call TRBD2 (6 bases). CDR1 SQVTM and CDR2 ANQGSEA come from the germline V gene. The ends were cut back, 3 bases at V and 7 bases at J, with 16 bases in the middle. This CDR3 has 13 residues. In nucleotides, the CDR3 is TGCAGCGTTGAGGTCCTAGAGGCGGGGGAGCAGTACTTC. Translated, it gives CSVEVLEAGEQYF.

In its sample, this clonotype was seen a few times. The V gene is TRBV15, the J gene TRBJ2-2; D call uncertain. Germline V lookup: CDR1 LNHNV, CDR2 YYDKDF (reference sequence). Trimming left V 0 bases short and J 6 bases short, with 11 bases between. CDR3 size: 15 residues. CDR3 bases: TGTGCCACCAGCAGAGAATTCACCGGGCCCGGGGAGCTGTTTTTT. Translated: CATSREFTGPGELFF.

This clonotype was detected ten times or more. The chain employs TRBV25-1 and TRBJ1-1; perhaps TRBD1 as D (6 bases). CDR3 length: 15 residues. V shed 2 bases and J shed 3 bases, with 13 bases lying between them. Germline values: CDR1 MGHDK, CDR2 SYGVNS. CDR3 nucleotides: TGTGCCAGCAGTGAAAACAGGGTGGGATACACTGAAGCTTTCTTT. It is translated as CASSENRVGYTEAFF.

The gene calls are TRBV20-1 and TRBJ1-1; TRBD1 matches 9 bases. Germline values: CDR1 DFQATT, CDR2 SNEGSKA (reference sequence). The V gene end was trimmed by 2 bases and the J gene end by 3 bases; junction bases not matched to a gene: 16. The CDR3 sequence is 18 residues long. CDR3 sequence (DNA): TGCAGTGCTAGAAGCCGCTGGGGGACAGGGCAAGCGGACACTGAAGCTTTCTTT. It specifies CSARSRWGTGQADTEAFF.

In its sample, this clonotype was seen many times. The chain combines TRBV10-3 with TRBJ1-5, with 9 bases that match TRBD1. CDR3 length: 14 amino acids. V lost 6 bases, J lost 7 bases, and 7 bases stayed unmatched. The germline gives CDR1 ENHRY, CDR2 SYGVKD. The DNA of the CDR3 is TGTGCCATCAGCACAGGGGGCCGTTCCCAGCCCCAGCATTTT. Amino acid sequence: CAISTGGRSQPQHF.

This sequence joins TRBV11-2 and TRBJ2-5; D is possibly TRBD1 or TRBD2 (5 bases each). Germline V lookup: CDR1 SGHAT, CDR2 FQNNGV. The CDR3 consists of 14 residues. Between the trimmed V and J ends, which lost 4 bases and 5 bases, there was a span of 14 bases. The CDR3 DNA sequence: TGTGCCAGCAGCTCACGGGACCTCGCGGAGACCCAGTACTTC. Translation: CASSSRDLAETQYF.

This clonotype was found many times. V is TRBV19 and J is TRBJ1-5, with 7 nucleotides matching TRBD1. Germline trimming cut 8 bases from V and 0 bases from J; bases unmatched to any gene: 4. The CDR3 has 14 residues. The germline gives CDR1 LNHDA, CDR2 SQIVND (reference sequence). The CDR3 here is CASLQGDSNQPQHF. CDR3 bases: TGTGCCAGTCTTCAGGGGGATAGCAATCAGCCCCAGCATTTT.

The rearrangement uses TRBV20-1 and TRBJ1-4; no reliable D call. This CDR3 spans 13 amino acids. Per the germline V gene, CDR1 is DFQATT and CDR2 is SNEGSKA (reference sequence). Between the trimmed V and J ends, which lost 6 bases and 2 bases, there was a span of 10 bases. The CDR3 region is CSAQVGTNEKLFF. CDR3 bases: TGCAGTGCCCAGGTCGGGACTAATGAAAAACTGTTTTTT.

The rearrangement links TRBV13 to TRBJ1-1; 8 bases fit TRBD1. V lost 1 base and J lost 7; bases outside the gene matches: 5. Germline values: CDR1 PRHDT, CDR2 FYEKMQ (reference sequence). This CDR3 contains 14 residues. CDR3 residues: CASSLEGQGYEAFF. The CDR3 DNA sequence: TGTGCCAGCAGCTTAGAAGGACAGGGATATGAAGCTTTCTTT. Supplemented by reference TRBV13 and TRBJ1-1, the full variable domain reads AAGVIQSPRHLIKEKRETATLKCYPIPRHDTVYWYQQGPGQDPQFLISFYEKMQSDKGSIPDRFSAQQFSDYHSELNMSSLELGDSALYFCASSLEGQGYEAFFGQGTRLTVV.

This clonotype was detected only a few times. The rearrangement joins TRBV5-6 to TRBJ2-7, with D perhaps being TRBD1 or TRBD2 (5 bases each). V was trimmed by 3 bases and J by 3 bases, leaving 13 bases between them. The CDR3 is 14 residues long. Germline CDR1 reads SGHDT; CDR2 reads YYEEEE. CDR3 in amino acids: CASSSPGPLYEQYF. For the CDR3, the DNA is TGTGCCAGCAGCTCACCGGGACCACTCTACGAGCAGTACTTC.

This clonotype was observed at least ten times. V is TRBV29-1 and J is TRBJ2-7; D is undetermined. Trimming removed 6 bases from V and 5 bases from J, with 17 bases in between. This CDR3 comprises 13 residues. Germline CDR1 SQVTM, CDR2 ANQGSEA. The CDR3 DNA is TGCAGCGTCGATAAGAGTGGTTCCAACGAGCAGTACTTC. The encoded protein is CSVDKSGSNEQYF.

This clonotype came up a few times. CDR3 amino acids: CASSMTASGANVLTF. The CDR3 nucleotides are TGCGCCAGCAGCATGACGGCCTCTGGGGCCAACGTCCTGACTTTC. This chain connects TRBV5-1 to TRBJ2-6; D is unclear. Trimming left V 4 bases short and J 0 bases short, with 8 bases between. Germline loops: CDR1 SGHRS, CDR2 YFSETQ. The CDR3 consists of 15 residues.

This clonotype showed up just a few times. The chain has TRBV6-6 and TRBJ2-7; no firm D call. The germline V and J ends were trimmed by 2 bases and 6 bases, with 11 bases remaining between them. CDR3 length: 13 amino acids. Germline CDR1 is MNHNY and CDR2 is SVGAGI (reference sequence). The CDR3 sequence is CASSYPRNSEQYF. As DNA, the CDR3 is TGTGCCAGCAGTTACCCCAGAAATAGCGAGCAGTACTTC.